These 13 T cell receptor beta chains came from one sample sequenced in a study of shared clonotypes between healthy human individuals. This table comes from immunoSEQ multiplex PCR, and its TCRdb copy is limited to in-frame clones, with some not included. Here the sample spans about 2.5 million clones, under 95% being singletons. Sequencing was carried out using naive CD4+ T cells from PBMCs. Subset specified: CD45RA+ positively selected. The receptors here all came from a man aged 18 to 29 in good health. Some clones in this sample may be carry-over from other donors' samples.

This clone has a handful of counts. J is TRBJ1-1 and V is TRBV25-1; D is ambiguous. Germline V gene data show CDR1 as MGHDK and CDR2 as SYGVNS. V lost 5 bases to trimming and J lost 3 bases, with 16 bases between them. CDR3 length equals 15 residues. CDR3 bases: TGTGCCAGCAGTCCCATGGAGCGGGCGGACACTGAAGCTTTCTTT. Its protein product is CASSPMERADTEAFF.

The genes are TRBV28 and TRBJ2-5, with 9 bases fitting TRBD1. The CDR3 is 15 residues long. Germline V lookup: CDR1 MDHEN, CDR2 SYDVKM. The ends lost 5 bases at V and 5 bases at J; junction bases unmatched: 9. CDR3 coding DNA: TGTGCCAGCAGTCCGCCACAGGGGACAGGGGAGACCCAGTACTTC. It specifies CASSPPQGTGETQYF.

The sample holds one count of this clone. The CDR3 sequence: CASTNWELTEAFF. CDR3 bases: TGTGCCAGCACCAACTGGGAACTGACTGAAGCTTTCTTT. The V and J genes are TRBV5-6 and TRBJ1-1; unclear D gene. Trimming pared 6 bases from V and 5 bases from J, leaving 14 bases between. CDR3 length: 13 amino acids. Germline V gene data show CDR1 as SGHDT and CDR2 as YYEEEE. Variable domain in full (rest from reference TRBV5-6 and TRBJ1-1): DAGVTQSPTHLIKTRGQQVTLRCSPKSGHDTVSWYQQALGQGPQFIFQYYEEEERQRGNFPDRFSGHQFPNYSSELNVNALLLGDSALYLCASTNWELTEAFFGQGTRLTVV.

This clone was observed a few times. The rearrangement joins TRBV30 to TRBJ1-1; D call uncertain. Per the germline V gene, CDR1 is GTSNPN and CDR2 is SVGIG (reference sequence). Trimming took 2 bases from V and 7 from J, leaving 14 bases between them. The CDR3 length is 13 residues. CDR3 in DNA: TGTGCCTGGAGTCTAAACCTCAAGGGTGAAGCTTTCTTT. Amino acids: CAWSLNLKGEAFF.

Remarks on this clone: Relative to the germline gene, one junction end is altered; a read error may explain this. V is TRBV12-5 and J is TRBJ2-3, with D perhaps matching TRBD2 (5 bases). The germline V gene has CDR1 LGHNT and CDR2 FRNRAP. This CDR3 is 16 amino acids long. CDR3 in DNA: TGTGCTAGTGGTTCCAACCCTTCCGCTAGCACGGATACGCAGTATTTT. This translates into CASGSNPSASTDTQYF. The entire variable domain, with the rest obtained from reference TRBV12-5 and TRBJ2-3, is as follows: DARVTQTPRHKVTEMGQEVTMRCQPILGHNTVFWYRQTMMQGLELLAYFRNRAPLDDSGMPKDRFSAEMPDATLATLKIQPSEPRDSAVYFCASGSNPSASTDTQYFGPGTRLTVL.

This chain links TRBV28 with TRBJ1-1; the D gene is possibly TRBD1 (5 bases). The CDR3 is made up of 18 amino acids. Trimming shortened V by 0 bases and J by 0 bases, and 17 bases separated the two germline ends. The germline V gene encodes CDR1 MDHEN and CDR2 SYDVKM. Written as DNA, the CDR3 is TGTGCCAGCAGTTTATGGGTTTTCGTGGGGGGGTTGAACACTGAAGCTTTCTTT. Translating gives CASSLWVFVGGLNTEAFF.

In DNA form, the CDR3 reads TGTGCCACCAGCAATCGGGGCTTGCGGGACCAAGACTACGAGCAGTACTTC. It specifies CATSNRGLRDQDYEQYF. This chain connects TRBV15 to TRBJ2-7, with D possibly being TRBD2 (6 bases). This CDR3 contains 17 residues. The germline V gene encodes CDR1 LNHNV and CDR2 YYDKDF (reference sequence). V was cut by 4 bases and J by 3 bases, with 22 bases left in between.

This sequence joins TRBV7-2 and TRBJ1-1; tentatively, D is TRBD1 (5 bases). Germline V gives CDR1 SGHTA, CDR2 FQGNSA. Trimming removed 8 bases from V and 1 base from J, with 11 bases in between. The CDR3 runs to 13 residues. The CDR3 nucleotides are TGTGCCAGCTCGGCAGGGCCGAACACTGAAGCTTTCTTT. Its protein product is CASSAGPNTEAFF.

The chain is built from TRBV5-4 and TRBJ1-1, with unresolved D. Germline V gene data show CDR1 as SGHNT and CDR2 as YYREEE (reference sequence). The CDR3 loop spans 15 amino acids. Deletions cut 4 bases from V and 4 bases from J, with 17 bases between. The CDR3 here is CASSTPSGGGTEAFF. DNA for the CDR3: TGTGCCAGCAGCACCCCTTCGGGAGGTGGCACTGAAGCTTTCTTT.

V gene TRBV7-6 combines with J gene TRBJ2-3, with 7 bases that match TRBD1. V lost 5 bases, J lost 5 bases, and 10 bases stayed unmatched. The CDR3 is 15 residues long. Germline assignment: CDR1 SGHVS and CDR2 FNYEAQ. CDR3 sequence reads: CASSGKGAVGDTQYF. CDR3 bases: TGTGCCAGCAGCGGGAAGGGGGCTGTCGGAGATACGCAGTATTTT.

The rearrangement links TRBV6-1 to TRBJ2-7, with TRBD1 matching 8 bases. The V segment lost 11 bases and the J segment 1 base; nucleotides outside the gene matches: 7. The CDR3 has 13 residues. The germline CDR1 and CDR2 sequences are MNHNS and SASEGT. The CDR3 loop reads CAFSQGASYEQYF. The CDR3 nucleotides read TGTGCCTTTTCGCAGGGGGCGTCCTACGAGCAGTACTTC.

V usage is TRBV28 and J usage is TRBJ2-5; D is unresolved. The CDR3 loop spans 12 amino acids. Trimming cost V 7 bases and J 5 bases, with 11 bases left between them. Per germline, CDR1 MDHEN and CDR2 SYDVKM. Here the CDR3 DNA reads TGTGCCAGCAAAAGAGACTCTGAGACCCAGTACTTC. Translated, it gives CASKRDSETQYF.

The V gene is TRBV5-1, the J gene TRBJ1-2, with 10 positions matching TRBD1. The junction had 5 bases not matched to a gene; V was cut back by 1 base and J by 8 bases. The CDR3 sequence is 14 residues long. The V gene's germline CDR1 is SGHRS and CDR2 YFSETQ. The CDR3 reads CASSLLGQGDGYTF. The CDR3 DNA reads as TGCGCCAGCAGCTTGTTAGGACAGGGGGACGGCTACACCTTC. Full variable domain (outside the CDR3, taken from reference TRBV5-1 and TRBJ1-2): KAGVTQTPRYLIKTRGQQVTLSCSPISGHRSVSWYQQTPGQGLQFLFEYFSETQRNKGNFPGRFSGRQFSNSRSEMNVSTLELGDSALYLCASSLLGQGDGYTFGSGTRLTVV.